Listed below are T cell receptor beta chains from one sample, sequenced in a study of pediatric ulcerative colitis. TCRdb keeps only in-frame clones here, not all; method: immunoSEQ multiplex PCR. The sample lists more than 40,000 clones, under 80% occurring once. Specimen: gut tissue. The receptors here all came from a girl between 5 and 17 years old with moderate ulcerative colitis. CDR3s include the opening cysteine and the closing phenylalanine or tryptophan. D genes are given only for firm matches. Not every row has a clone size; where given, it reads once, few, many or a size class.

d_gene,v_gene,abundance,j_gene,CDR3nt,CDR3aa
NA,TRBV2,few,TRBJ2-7,TGTGCCAGCAGACCTGCTTCGGGGTCCTACGAGCAGTACTTC,CASRPASGSYEQYF
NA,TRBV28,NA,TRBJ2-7,TGTGCCAGCAGCCCCGTGGGGGCGGATTACGAGCAGTACTTC,CASSPVGADYEQYF
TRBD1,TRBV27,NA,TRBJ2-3,TGTGCCAGCAGGGCCCGGCCAGGGGGTACGCAGTATTTT,CASRARPGGTQYF
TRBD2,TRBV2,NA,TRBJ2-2,TGTGCCAGCCTTGAGCGGGAGAACACCGGGGAGCTGTTTTTT,CASLERENTGELFF
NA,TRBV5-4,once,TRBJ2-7,TGTGCCAGCAGCTTGAGTGCTTCCTTTGGCCCCTACGAGCAGTACTTC,CASSLSASFGPYEQYF
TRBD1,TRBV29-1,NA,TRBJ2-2,TGCAGCGTGGGGACAGCCAGGGACACCGGGGAGCTGTTTTTT,CSVGTARDTGELFF
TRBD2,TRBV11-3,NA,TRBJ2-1,TGTGCCAGCAGCTCTAGCGGGCCCAATGAGCAGTTCTTC,CASSSSGPNEQFF
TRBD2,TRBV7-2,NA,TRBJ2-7,TGTGCCAGCAGCTTAGTTAGCGGGGACTACGAGCAGTACTTC,CASSLVSGDYEQYF
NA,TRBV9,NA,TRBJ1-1,TGTGCCAGCAGCGTAGCGGCAGGTAACACTGAAGCTTTCTTT,CASSVAAGNTEAFF
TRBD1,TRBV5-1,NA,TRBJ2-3,TGCGCCAGCAGCTGGACAGGGGGCACAGATACGCAGTATTTT,CASSWTGGTDTQYF
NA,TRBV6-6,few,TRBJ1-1,TGTGCCAGCAGGCTACGGGTAACTGAAGCTTTCTTT,CASRLRVTEAFF
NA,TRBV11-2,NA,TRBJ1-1,TGTGCCAGCAGCTCCACTCTGGGGGTTGACACTGAAGCTTTCTTT,CASSSTLGVDTEAFF
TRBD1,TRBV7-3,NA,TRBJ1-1,TGTGCCAGCAGCCCAGGGACAGTGAACACTGAAGCTTTCTTT,CASSPGTVNTEAFF
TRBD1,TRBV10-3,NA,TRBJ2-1,TGTGCCATCAGTGAGGCTTACAGGGGCTGGAATGAGCAGTTCTTC,CAISEAYRGWNEQFF
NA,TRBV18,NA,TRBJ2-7,TGTGCCAGCTCACCACCTAACAGGGAGAACGGGCAGTACTTC,CASSPPNRENGQYF
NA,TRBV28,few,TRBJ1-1,TGTGCCAGCAAGGACGGGAACACTGAAGCTTTCTTT,CASKDGNTEAFF
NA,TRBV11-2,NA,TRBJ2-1,TGTGCCAGCAGCTTAGCGGGAACCTACAATGAGCAGTTCTTC,CASSLAGTYNEQFF
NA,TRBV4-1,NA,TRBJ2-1,TGCGCCAGCAGCCAAGAAGGGGGACACTACAATGAGCAGTTCTTC,CASSQEGGHYNEQFF
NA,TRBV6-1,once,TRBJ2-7,TGTGCCAGCATCTCTAGGCCAGGCGCCTACGAGCAGTACTTC,CASISRPGAYEQYF
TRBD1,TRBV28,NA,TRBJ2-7,TGTGCCAGCACCTTGACAGGGAGACGGCAGTACTTC,CASTLTGRRQYF
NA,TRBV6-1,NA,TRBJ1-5,TGTGCCAGCAGTGAACCGCGGACTTATTATCAGCCCCAGCATTTT,CASSEPRTYYQPQHF
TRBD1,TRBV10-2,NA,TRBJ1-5,TGCGCCAGCAGAGAGACCGGGACAGCTAGCAATCAGCCCCAGCATTTT,CASRETGTASNQPQHF
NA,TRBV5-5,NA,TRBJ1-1,TGTGCCAGCAGCTTGGCAGGGGACCTCGAAGCTTTCTTT,CASSLAGDLEAFF
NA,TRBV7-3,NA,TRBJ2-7,TGTGCCAGCAGCTTAGGGGTCGGGGTCGGGTCCTACGAGCAGTACTTC,CASSLGVGVGSYEQYF
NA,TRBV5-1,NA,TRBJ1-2,TGCGCCAGCAGCTTGGACCGGGAAGGCTACACCTTC,CASSLDREGYTF
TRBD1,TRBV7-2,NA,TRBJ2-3,TGTGCCAGCAGCTGGACAGGGGCCCCAGATACGCAGTATTTT,CASSWTGAPDTQYF
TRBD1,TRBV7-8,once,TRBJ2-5,TGTGCCAGCAGCACTCGGACAGGGGGTAGGGAGACCCAGTACTTC,CASSTRTGGRETQYF
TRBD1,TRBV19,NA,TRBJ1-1,TGTGCCAGTAACCCTCGGGGACAGAAAGGAGAAGCTTTCTTT,CASNPRGQKGEAFF
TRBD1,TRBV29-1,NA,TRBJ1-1,TGCAGCGCCAAGACAGGGGGGAACACTGAAGCTTTCTTT,CSAKTGGNTEAFF
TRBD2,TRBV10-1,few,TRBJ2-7,TGCGCCAGCAGGGTAGCGGGACCCGGATACGAGCAGTACTTC,CASRVAGPGYEQYF
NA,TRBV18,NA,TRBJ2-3,TGTGCCAGCTCACGAGCCCGAGGGGCGGGAGATACGCAGTATTTT,CASSRARGAGDTQYF
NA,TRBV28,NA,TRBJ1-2,TGTGCCAGCACCTCGGGGGATTTGGCACTATATGGCTACACCTTC,CASTSGDLALYGYTF
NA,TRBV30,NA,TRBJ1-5,TGTGCCTGGAGTGTTGGGGGCGGAAATCAGCCCCAGCATTTT,CAWSVGGGNQPQHF
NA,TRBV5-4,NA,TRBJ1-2,TGTGCCAGCAGCCCCCGGACTGAGGGCTATGGCTACACCTTC,CASSPRTEGYGYTF
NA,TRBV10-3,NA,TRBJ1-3,TGTGCCATCAGTGAGGGGGTACTCTCTGGAAACACCATATATTTT,CAISEGVLSGNTIYF
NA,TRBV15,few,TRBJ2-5,TGTGCCACCAGCAGAGATTACGGCGGGGGCATGGGAGAGACCCAGTACTTC,CATSRDYGGGMGETQYF
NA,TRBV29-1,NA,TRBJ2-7,TGCAGCGTTGGTCCTCTTGGGGTAACACAAGGCGAGCAGTACTTC,CSVGPLGVTQGEQYF
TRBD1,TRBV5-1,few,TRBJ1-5,TGCGCCAGCAGCTTGACAGGGGAAGGCAATCAGCCCCAGCATTTT,CASSLTGEGNQPQHF
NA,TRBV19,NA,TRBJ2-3,TGTGCCAGTAGTGCGCGGGCAGATACGCAGTATTTT,CASSARADTQYF
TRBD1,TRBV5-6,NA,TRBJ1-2,TGTGCCAGCAGCCCGGACAGGAACTATGGCTACACCTTC,CASSPDRNYGYTF
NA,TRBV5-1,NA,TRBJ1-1,TGCGCCAGCAGCTCGCAGAACACTGAAGCTTTCTTT,CASSSQNTEAFF
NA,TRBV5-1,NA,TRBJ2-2,TGCGCCAGCAGCTTTAGTAGGGCCGCCGTCGGGGAGCTGTTTTTT,CASSFSRAAVGELFF
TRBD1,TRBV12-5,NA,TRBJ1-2,TGTGCTAGTGGTTTGGTACTCGAGACAGGGGTTAACTATGGCTACACCTTC,CASGLVLETGVNYGYTF